The 18 T cell receptor beta chains presented below share a single source sample, sequenced in a study of T cell responses to AZD1222 COVID-19 vaccine. The method was immunoSEQ multiplex PCR; TCRdb's version includes in-frame clones alone and lacks a portion of them. The table records over 85,000 clones, 80% to 95% of them present only once. This specimen was peripheral blood, taken 28 days after the second AZD1222 dose. The receptors here all came from an adult who received the AZD1222 COVID-19 vaccine.

The chain links TRBV29-1 to TRBJ2-7, with 11 bases matching TRBD1. Trimming cost V 1 base and J 4 bases; bases outside gene matches: 6. The CDR3 has 15 amino acids. Germline V gene sequence: CDR1 SQVTM, CDR2 ANQGSEA. The CDR3 loop reads CSVEGWTGGGYEQYF. DNA for the CDR3: TGCAGCGTTGAAGGATGGACAGGGGGCGGGTACGAGCAGTACTTC.

The chain combines TRBV7-2 with TRBJ1-4; D not resolved. The V gene's germline CDR1 is SGHTA and CDR2 FQGNSA. V was clipped by 2 bases and J by 4 bases, with 8 bases between them. This CDR3 is 14 amino acids long. CDR3 coding DNA: TGTGCCAGCAGCTTAAGAAGCTTTAATGAAAAACTGTTTTTT. This codes for CASSLRSFNEKLFF.

This chain uses TRBV2 with TRBJ2-2, with D possibly TRBD2 on 6 matching bases. CDR3 length equals 15 residues. V was trimmed by 5 bases and J by 5 bases, leaving 15 bases between them. Germline V gene data show CDR1 as SNHLY and CDR2 as FYNNEI. This CDR3 is CASSRDSRGTGELFF. The CDR3, as DNA: TGTGCCAGCAGTAGGGACTCCCGTGGGACCGGGGAGCTGTTTTTT.

On this clone: The same CDR3 arises from other DNA sequences in this sample as well. The chain has TRBV7-9 and TRBJ2-1; D is undetermined. The CDR3 covers 11 residues. CDR1 SEHNR and CDR2 FQNEAQ come from the germline V gene (reference sequence). With 3 bases removed from V and 7 bases from J, the gap between germline ends came to 4 bases. The CDR3 coding sequence is TGTGCCAGCAGCTTTGCGAATGAGCAGTTCTTC. Residues: CASSFANEQFF.

The chain links TRBV6-2 or TRBV6-3 to TRBJ2-5, with D possibly matching TRBD1 (6 bases). This CDR3 contains 15 residues. The germline V gene has CDR1 MNHEY and CDR2 SVGEGT. Trimming took off 6 bases at V and 1 base at J, with 15 bases between the two ends. The CDR3 spells CASSTRRDTQETQYF. In nucleotides, the CDR3 is TGTGCCAGCAGCACCCGCCGGGACACCCAAGAGACCCAGTACTTC.

The sample holds one count of this clone. V gene TRBV7-8 combines with J gene TRBJ2-4; 12 bases are shared with TRBD2. The junction had 9 bases not matched to a gene; V was cut back by 4 bases and J by 8 bases. Germline loops: CDR1 SGHVS, CDR2 FQNEAQ. The CDR3 loop spans 16 amino acids. CDR3 sequence (DNA): TGTGCCAGCAGCTCCCTGACTAGCGGGGGCTGGGACATTCAGTACTTC. This encodes CASSSLTSGGWDIQYF.

This rearrangement joins TRBV12-3 or TRBV12-4 to TRBJ2-5, with D possibly called TRBD1 or TRBD2 (5 bases each). Trimming stripped 8 bases from V and 5 bases from J, with 9 bases between. This CDR3 spans 11 amino acids. The CDR3 spells CASGGTETQYF. The CDR3 coding sequence is TGTGCCAGCGGGGGAACGGAGACCCAGTACTTC.

This chain links TRBV4-3 with TRBJ1-2; weak D call: TRBD1 (5 bases). The CDR3 is 15 amino acids. Germline values: CDR1 LGHNA, CDR2 YSLEER. The V end was cut by 1 base, the J end by 7 bases, with 16 bases between. The CDR3 DNA follows: TGCGCCAGCAGCCAAGTGGGGCCGGCTCCCGGTGGCTACACCTTC. It is translated as CASSQVGPAPGGYTF.

The genes are TRBV3-1 (or the pseudogene TRBV3-2) and TRBJ2-7; 8 positions match TRBD2. The CDR3 runs 17 residues. With V trimmed by 2 bases and J by 4 bases, 13 bases remained unmatched. CDR1 and CDR2 from the germline V gene are LGHDT and YNNKEL (reference sequence). This chain's CDR3 is CASSQTPTGGPSYEQYF. For the CDR3, the DNA is TGTGCCAGCAGCCAAACCCCTACGGGGGGGCCTTCTTACGAGCAGTACTTC.

The J gene is TRBJ2-4, the V gene TRBV5-1, with D possibly matching TRBD2 (5 bases). V lost 0 bases to trimming and J lost 6 bases, with 10 bases between them. Germline V CDR1 and CDR2: SGHRS, YFSETQ. The CDR3 runs 14 residues. The chain's CDR3 is CASSLDLAGNIQYF. For the CDR3, the DNA is TGCGCCAGCAGCTTGGATCTGGCGGGAAACATTCAGTACTTC.

The chain links TRBV18 to TRBJ1-2, with a weak D call TRBD1 (5 bases). The germline gives CDR1 KGHSH, CDR2 LQKENI. This CDR3 is built from 14 residues. Between the trimmed V and J ends, which lost 3 bases and 5 bases, there was a span of 13 bases. Here the CDR3 reads CASSPPGRTYGYTF. For the CDR3, the DNA is TGTGCCAGCTCACCCCCGGGACGTACTTATGGCTACACCTTC.

The chain couples TRBV7-9 to TRBJ2-7; D gene unclear. This CDR3 has 12 residues. Trimming removed 2 bases at V and 3 bases at J, with 5 bases between. Germline V gene data show CDR1 as SEHNR and CDR2 as FQNEAQ (reference sequence). The CDR3 DNA reads TGTGCCAGCAGCTTATGGGGCTACGAGCAGTACTTC. Translating it yields CASSLWGYEQYF.

V gene TRBV28 combines with J gene TRBJ2-7, with 15 positions matching TRBD2. This CDR3 has 17 amino acids. Per the germline V gene, CDR1 is MDHEN and CDR2 is SYDVKM. V trimming: 5 bases; J trimming: 1 base; junction bases outside the gene matches: 6. The CDR3 reads CASSAGLAGGWSYEQYF. CDR3 coding DNA: TGTGCCAGCAGTGCGGGACTAGCGGGGGGCTGGTCCTACGAGCAGTACTTC.

This clone was seen a single time. The chain carries TRBV11-2 and TRBJ2-2; D is uncertain. CDR3 length equals 15 residues. Trimming shortened V by 2 bases and J by 6 bases, and 13 bases separated the two germline ends. Per germline, CDR1 SGHAT and CDR2 FQNNGV. This CDR3 reads CASSLRPGSAGELFF. In DNA form, the CDR3 reads TGTGCCAGCAGCTTACGGCCGGGTTCCGCCGGGGAGCTGTTTTTT.

The rearrangement links TRBV18 to TRBJ1-1; maybe TRBD1 (6 bases). Trimming cost V 0 bases and J 1 base, with 9 bases left between them. CDR1 and CDR2 from the germline V gene are KGHSH and LQKENI. This CDR3 is 15 amino acids long. The CDR3 protein is CASSPPSGQNTEAFF. The CDR3 DNA follows: TGTGCCAGCTCACCACCGTCGGGACAGAACACTGAAGCTTTCTTT.

The chain is built from TRBV5-1 and TRBJ1-1; 7 positions match TRBD1. With 4 bases clipped from V and 4 bases from J, the junction kept 7 bases outside the gene matches. This CDR3 has 14 amino acids. CDR1 and CDR2 from the germline V gene are SGHRS and YFSETQ. Here the CDR3 reads CASSLEAGGTEAFF. The DNA for the CDR3 is TGCGCCAGCAGCCTGGAGGCAGGGGGCACTGAAGCTTTCTTT.

The V call is TRBV6-6, the J call TRBJ1-5; no definite D call. Trimming took 5 bases from V and 1 from J, leaving 12 bases between them. The CDR3 has 15 amino acids. Germline CDR1 is MNHNY and CDR2 is SVGAGI (reference sequence). The CDR3 nucleotides read TGTGCCAGCAGTAGAAAGGTGGGGAGCAATCAGCCCCAGCATTTT. It yields the protein CASSRKVGSNQPQHF.

V is TRBV5-1 and J is TRBJ1-2; D may be TRBD1 (6 bases). V was pared by 0 bases and J by 9 bases, with 15 bases between. Germline CDR1 reads SGHRS; CDR2 reads YFSETQ. The length of the CDR3 is 14 residues. CDR3 region: CASSLEAGGRSYTF. The CDR3 nucleotides read TGCGCCAGCAGCTTGGAGGCGGGGGGCAGGAGCTACACCTTC.